Sequencing of this TCR beta chain was carried out in a study of cytomegalovirus exposure and HLA in healthy donors. Study outcomes and limitations: Previous analysis showed most TCR beta V segments were productive about 90% or about 30% of the time.

The PCR ran on 60 Vbeta and 13 Jbeta primers. Original data processing: Later work found around 80 million unique TCR beta chains, with about 10 million shared. The protocol was immunoSEQ multiplex PCR, while the TCRdb copy is restricted to in-frame clones and leaves out a portion. V, J and clone size are taken as reported in that table, and D and trimming were inferred from the DNA itself. The data show 95,000 to 110,000 clones, around 77% seen once. The germline CDR1 and CDR2 sequences are SEHNR and FQNEAQ (reference sequence). The trim removed 4 bases at V and 0 bases at J, leaving 5 bases unmatched. This CDR3 is built from 16 residues. This clone was seen a few times. What it recognizes is unknown.

The V and J genes are TRBV7-9 and TRBJ2-7; 11 bases are shared with TRBD2. Sequenced: PBMCs. The TCR originated in a male donor in good health and CMV-seronegative. The chain's CDR3 is CASSSVAGGPSYEQYF. The CDR3 DNA follows: TGTGCCAGCAGCTCGGTAGCGGGAGGGCCCTCCTACGAGCAGTACTTC.